The text below deals with one TCR beta chain. Its target is unknown. Profiled with immunoSEQ multiplex PCR; TCRdb holds only in-frame clones, not every one. The sample lists approximately 1.5 million clones, nearly 99% occurring once. The CDR3 spans 17 residues. The data stem from a study of shared clonotypes between healthy human individuals. Overall study findings and caveats: Shared clonotypes across all four donors exceeded non-shared ones in generation probability.

The chain is built from TRBV21-1 and TRBJ2-1; the D segment call TRBD2 is taken from the table without a DNA check. TRBV21-1 is marked as a pseudogene. The source material was naive CD4+ T cells sorted from blood. Described subset: CD45RA+ positively selected. The TCR was taken from a young man in good health. The CDR3 nucleotides are TGTGCCAGCAGCAAAGGTATGGGTCCTAGCTCCTACAATGAGCAGTTCTTC. Residues: CASSKGMGPSSYNEQFF.